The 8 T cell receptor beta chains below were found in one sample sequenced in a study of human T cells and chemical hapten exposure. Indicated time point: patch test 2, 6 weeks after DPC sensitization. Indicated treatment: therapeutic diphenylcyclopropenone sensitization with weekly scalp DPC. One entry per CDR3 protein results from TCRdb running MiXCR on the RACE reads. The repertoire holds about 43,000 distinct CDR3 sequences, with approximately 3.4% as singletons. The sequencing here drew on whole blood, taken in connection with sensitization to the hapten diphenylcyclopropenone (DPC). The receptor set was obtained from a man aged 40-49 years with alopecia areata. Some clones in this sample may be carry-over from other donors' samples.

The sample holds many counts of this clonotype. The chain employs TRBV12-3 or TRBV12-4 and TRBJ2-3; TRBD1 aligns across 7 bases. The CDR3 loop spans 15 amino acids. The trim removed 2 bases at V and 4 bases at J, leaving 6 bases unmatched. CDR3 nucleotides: TGTGCCAGCAGTTTATTAGGGGGCGCGGCAGATACGCAGTATTTT. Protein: CASSLLGGAADTQYF.

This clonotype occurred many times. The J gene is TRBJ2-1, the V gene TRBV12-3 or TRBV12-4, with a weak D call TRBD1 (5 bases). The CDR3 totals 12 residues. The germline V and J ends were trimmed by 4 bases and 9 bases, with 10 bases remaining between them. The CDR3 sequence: CASSSQGSEQFF. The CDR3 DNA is TGTGCCAGCAGTTCCCAGGGTTCTGAGCAGTTCTTC.

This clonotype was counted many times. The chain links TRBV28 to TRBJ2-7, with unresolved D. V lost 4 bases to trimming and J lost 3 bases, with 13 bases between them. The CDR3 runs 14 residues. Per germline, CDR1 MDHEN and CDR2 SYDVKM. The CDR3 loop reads CASSSSARVYEQYF. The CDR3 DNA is TGTGCCAGCAGTTCATCGGCCCGCGTCTACGAGCAGTACTTC.

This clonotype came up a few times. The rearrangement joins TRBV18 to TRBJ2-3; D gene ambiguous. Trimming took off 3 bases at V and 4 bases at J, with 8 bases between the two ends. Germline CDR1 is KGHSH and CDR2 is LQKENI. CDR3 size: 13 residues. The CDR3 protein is CASSPPTSDTQYF. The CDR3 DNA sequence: TGTGCCAGCTCACCGCCTACATCAGATACGCAGTATTTT.

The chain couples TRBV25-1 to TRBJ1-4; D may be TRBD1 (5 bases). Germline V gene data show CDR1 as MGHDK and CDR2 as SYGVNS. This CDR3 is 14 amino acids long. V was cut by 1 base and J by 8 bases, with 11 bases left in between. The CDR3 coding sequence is TGTGCCAGCAGTGAATCACGGGGGAGGGAAAAACTGTTTTTT. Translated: CASSESRGREKLFF.

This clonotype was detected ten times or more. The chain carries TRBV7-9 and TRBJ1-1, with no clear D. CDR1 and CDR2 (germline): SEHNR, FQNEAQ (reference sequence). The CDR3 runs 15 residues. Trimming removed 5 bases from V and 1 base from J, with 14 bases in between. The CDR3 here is CASSHGPQKNTEAFF. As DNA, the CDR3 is TGTGCCAGCAGCCATGGTCCGCAGAAGAACACTGAAGCTTTCTTT. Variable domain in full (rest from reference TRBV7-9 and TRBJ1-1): DTGVSQNPRHKITKRGQNVTFRCDPISEHNRLYWYRQTLGQGPEFLTYFQNEAQLEKSRLLSDRFSAERPKGSFSTLEIQRTEQGDSAMYLCASSHGPQKNTEAFFGQGTRLTVV.

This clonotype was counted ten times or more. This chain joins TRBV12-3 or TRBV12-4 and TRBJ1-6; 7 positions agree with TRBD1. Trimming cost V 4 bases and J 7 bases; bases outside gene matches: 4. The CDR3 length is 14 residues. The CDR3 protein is CASSSGQPNSPLHF. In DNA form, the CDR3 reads TGTGCCAGCAGTTCGGGACAGCCCAATTCACCCCTCCACTTT.

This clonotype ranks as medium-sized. The CDR3 reads CASSLAQGQEKTQYF. CDR3 in DNA: TGTGCCAGCAGCTTAGCCCAGGGGCAGGAGAAGACCCAGTACTTC. The chain joins TRBV7-2 to TRBJ2-5, with D perhaps TRBD1 (6 bases). The germline V gene has CDR1 SGHTA and CDR2 FQGNSA. The CDR3 has 15 residues. The ends were cut back, 0 bases at V and 6 bases at J, with 14 bases in the middle. The full variable domain, in which reference TRBV7-2 and TRBJ2-5 provide the parts outside the CDR3, is GAGVSQSPSNKVTEKGKDVELRCDPISGHTALYWYRQSLGQGLEFLIYFQGNSAPDKSGLPSDRFSAERTGGSVSTLTIQRTQQEDSAVYLCASSLAQGQEKTQYFGPGTRLLVL.